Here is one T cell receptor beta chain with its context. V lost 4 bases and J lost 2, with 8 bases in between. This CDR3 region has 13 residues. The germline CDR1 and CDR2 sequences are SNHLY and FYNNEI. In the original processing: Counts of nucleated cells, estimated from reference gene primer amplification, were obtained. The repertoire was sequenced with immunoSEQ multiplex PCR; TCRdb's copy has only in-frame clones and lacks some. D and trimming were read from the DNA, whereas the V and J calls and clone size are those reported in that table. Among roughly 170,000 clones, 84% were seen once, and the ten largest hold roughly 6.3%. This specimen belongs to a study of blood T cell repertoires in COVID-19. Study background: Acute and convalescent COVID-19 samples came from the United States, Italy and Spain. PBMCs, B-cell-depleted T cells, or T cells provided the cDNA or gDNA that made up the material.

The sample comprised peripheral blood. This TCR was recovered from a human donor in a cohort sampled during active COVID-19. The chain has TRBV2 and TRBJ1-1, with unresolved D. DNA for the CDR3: TGTGCCAGCAGTGTCCGGGGAAACACTGAAGCTTTCTTT. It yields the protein CASSVRGNTEAFF.